This TCR beta chain was obtained from a study of T-cell reconstitution after alpha-beta-depleted transplantation in children. Study-level findings and limits: Reports say that about two months after transplant, the alpha-beta T cells came out of several hundred graft clones that had expanded.

The CDR3 consists of 15 residues. CDR1 is SNHLY and CDR2 is FYNNEI in the germline V gene. V lost 11 bases and J lost 5, with 24 bases in between. Researchers prepared the TCRbeta library using unique molecular identifiers, the study reports. Each CDR3 protein is one row after TCRdb ran MiXCR on the PCR reads. The repertoire holds approximately 110,000 distinct CDR3 sequences, with roughly 23% as singletons. This clonotype appeared a few times. Its target is not known. Sequences were derived from PBMCs, mostly from graft donor cells, sampled 180 days after TCRalphabeta/CD19-depleted stem cell transplant. The TCR originated in a male patient aged 2-10 years who had a stem cell transplant for chronic granulomatous disease, so the T cells may come from the graft donor. This chain links TRBV2 with TRBJ2-5, with D perhaps assigned TRBD1 or TRBD2 (5 bases each). Here the CDR3 DNA reads TGTGCCTCTAGGTGGGGGACCTGGGATATGGAGACCCAGTACTTC. This encodes CASRWGTWDMETQYF.